These T cell receptor beta chains were read from a single sample in a study of regulatory T cells in long-lasting Graves disease. TCRdb re-called the multiplex PCR reads through MiXCR, storing one row per CDR3 protein. The sample contains about 440,000 distinct CDR3 sequences, under 15% of which appear only once. This sample also belongs to another study, concerning T cells in Graves' hyperthyroidism and ophthalmopathy.

The source material was peripheral blood mononuclear cells (PBMCs), sampled at new diagnosis, from a patient treated with antithyroid drugs. These receptors originate from a woman between 25 and 40 years old with Graves disease. CDR3s include the opening cysteine and the closing phenylalanine or tryptophan. Fields, in order: V gene, J gene, D gene, clone size, CDR3 DNA, CDR3 protein. A D gene is named only where the DNA matches it firmly. Clone size is shown for a subset of rows, as once, few, many or a class of expanded clone.

V: TRBV19; J: TRBJ2-5; D: TRBD1; size: few; DNA: TGTGCCAGTAGTATCCCTCAGGGGGACCAGTACTTC; CDR3: CASSIPQGDQYF
V: TRBV18; J: TRBJ1-1; D: .; size: many; DNA: TGTGCCAGCTCACCCTACGGGATGAACACTGAAGCTTTCTTT; CDR3: CASSPYGMNTEAFF
V: TRBV28; J: TRBJ2-7; D: TRBD1; size: many; DNA: TGTGCCCTTCTGACAGGGGCGGTCTACGAGCAGTACTTC; CDR3: CALLTGAVYEQYF
V: TRBV12-3/TRBV12-4; J: TRBJ1-2; D: TRBD1; size: .; DNA: TGTGCCAGCATCTTCTCGGGACAGGGACACTATGGCTACACCTTC; CDR3: CASIFSGQGHYGYTF
V: TRBV20-1; J: TRBJ2-3; D: TRBD2; size: few; DNA: TGCAGTGCTACATTAGCGGGAGGGCGCACAGATACGCAGTATTTT; CDR3: CSATLAGGRTDTQYF
V: TRBV6-1; J: TRBJ2-7; D: .; size: many; DNA: TGTGCCAGCAGGCTATCGGGGGAGCAGTACTTC; CDR3: CASRLSGEQYF
V: TRBV30; J: TRBJ1-2; D: .; size: .; DNA: TGTGCCTGGGCTCGGGCAGGCTCTAACTATGGCTACACCTTC; CDR3: CAWARAGSNYGYTF
V: TRBV11-2; J: TRBJ2-5; D: .; size: many; DNA: TGTGCCAGCAGCTTAAGGGTCTCCCAAGAGACCCAGTACTTC; CDR3: CASSLRVSQETQYF
V: TRBV19; J: TRBJ1-1; D: .; size: few; DNA: TGTGCCAGTATGGGGGACGGAAGTACTGAAGCTTTCTTT; CDR3: CASMGDGSTEAFF
V: TRBV3-1; J: TRBJ1-2; D: .; size: many; DNA: TGTGCCAGCAGCCCGGGCGCGACCGTCAACTATGGCTACACCTTC; CDR3: CASSPGATVNYGYTF
V: TRBV9; J: TRBJ2-1; D: TRBD1; size: many; DNA: TGTGCCAGCAGCTCCCGACAGGGGGACAATGAGCAGTTCTTC; CDR3: CASSSRQGDNEQFF
V: TRBV19; J: TRBJ2-7; D: .; size: .; DNA: TGTGCCAGTAGTATAGCGGGTAGGCCTCCCTACGAGCAGTACTTC; CDR3: CASSIAGRPPYEQYF
V: TRBV4-1; J: TRBJ2-7; D: .; size: .; DNA: TGCGCCAGCAGCCGCGGAAGTGAGACGGTAACTAATAGCGAGCAGTACTTC; CDR3: CASSRGSETVTNSEQYF
V: TRBV20-1; J: TRBJ1-2; D: .; size: few; DNA: TGCAGTGCTACTCGACAGGCCCTCTATGGCTACACCTTC; CDR3: CSATRQALYGYTF
V: TRBV20-1; J: TRBJ1-1; D: .; size: .; DNA: TGCAGTGCCTCCGATGGGAGTTTGAACACTGAAGCTTTCTTT; CDR3: CSASDGSLNTEAFF
V: TRBV7-3; J: TRBJ2-1; D: TRBD2; size: few; DNA: TGTGCCAGCAGCTTAAACGGGGGGACTAGCTTAGTTTACAATGAGCAGTTCTTC; CDR3: CASSLNGGTSLVYNEQFF
V: TRBV3-1; J: TRBJ2-3; D: .; size: .; DNA: TGTGCCAGCACCCCGGACAGCCCCGATACGCAGTATTTT; CDR3: CASTPDSPDTQYF
V: TRBV20-1; J: TRBJ2-7; D: TRBD2; size: many; DNA: TGCAGTGCTAGCCTAGCGGGGTCCTCCTACGAGCAGTACTTC; CDR3: CSASLAGSSYEQYF
V: TRBV29-1; J: TRBJ2-3; D: TRBD2; size: .; DNA: TGCAGCGTTGAAGATGGTCTAGCGGGAGGGACAGATACGCAGTATTTT; CDR3: CSVEDGLAGGTDTQYF
V: TRBV4-1; J: TRBJ1-4; D: TRBD1; size: .; DNA: TGCGCCAGCAGCCAAGATGGGACAGGAGGAAGGGAAAAACTGTTTTTT; CDR3: CASSQDGTGGREKLFF
V: TRBV27; J: TRBJ1-1; D: .; size: many; DNA: TGTGCCAGCAGTTTCAGGGCCATGAACACTGAAGCTTTCTTT; CDR3: CASSFRAMNTEAFF
V: TRBV6-5; J: TRBJ2-7; D: .; size: many; DNA: TGTGCCAGCAGTTACTCCCGGGAGCAGTACTTC; CDR3: CASSYSREQYF
V: TRBV28; J: TRBJ2-7; D: TRBD1; size: many; DNA: TGTGCCAGCAGTAAGGGACAGGGGACCTCCTACGAGCAGTACTTC; CDR3: CASSKGQGTSYEQYF
V: TRBV11-1; J: TRBJ2-1; D: .; size: many; DNA: TGTGCCAGCAGCTTGGGCACTTTTCGTTCCTACAATGAGCAGTTCTTC; CDR3: CASSLGTFRSYNEQFF
V: TRBV28; J: TRBJ2-1; D: .; size: many; DNA: TGTGCCAGCAGTCGAGGTTTTTCCTACAATGAGCAGTTCTTC; CDR3: CASSRGFSYNEQFF
V: TRBV5-4; J: TRBJ1-1; D: TRBD1; size: few; DNA: TGTGCCAGCAGCTTGGGACAGGGAACGTCCGCTGAAGCTTTCTTT; CDR3: CASSLGQGTSAEAFF
V: TRBV6-1; J: TRBJ2-3; D: TRBD2; size: many; DNA: TGTGCCAGCACCAAATCCCTAGCGGGAGGTTCAGATACGCAGTATTTT; CDR3: CASTKSLAGGSDTQYF
V: TRBV27; J: TRBJ2-3; D: .; size: many; DNA: TGTGCCAGCAGTTTAATGGGCAGGTCGGGGACAGATACGCAGTATTTT; CDR3: CASSLMGRSGTDTQYF
V: TRBV24-1; J: TRBJ2-5; D: TRBD2; size: many; DNA: TGTGCCACCAGTGATCGTCTAGCGGGAGGTCTCCAAGAGACCCAGTACTTC; CDR3: CATSDRLAGGLQETQYF